What follows is one T cell receptor beta chain and its context. Its target antigen remains unknown. The record has no base qualities; no much larger clone is one base away. This was a case-control study nested in a cohort of healthcare workers in London, UK, who had nasopharyngeal swab PCR tests and blood samples taken every week. Healthcare workers were recruited during the week of the UK lockdown, between 23 and 31 March 2020, and followed weekly for up to about 16 weeks. This specimen belongs to a study of early T cells in non-severe SARS-CoV-2 infection (dated by TCRdb to the early 2020s). Regarding the study in general: Bulk RNA from unsorted whole blood was used for TCR sequencing, so alpha and beta chains could not be paired.

V loses 4 bases, J loses 8 bases, and the germline ends lie 17 bases apart. CDR1 and CDR2, per the germline V gene, are SQVTM and ANQGSEA. From the cysteine up to the phenylalanine, the CDR3 has a length of 13 residues. Only CDR3 DNA remains: 39 bases, in frame from the first base. The research as a whole found: VDJdb matching was skewed toward anti-spike CD8 responses and likely underestimated virus-specific expansions by missing private and CD4 specificities.

The method was 5' RACE. The sequencing machine was a NextSeq 500. In the TCR library protocol, unique molecular identifiers were attached to individual cDNA molecules to correct for PCR bias and sequencing error. TCR alpha and beta chains were both sequenced, and the abundances of alpha and beta sequences in each sample were closely correlated with each other. Turning to the authors' computational methods: Decombinator V4 was used to annotate TCR sequences for V gene, J gene and CDR3. TCRs were defined as expanded if a significant change between any two time points was detected under a Poisson model with p below 0.0001. Abundances of TCRs were expressed as counts per million after normalisation to the total number of TCRs sequenced in each sample. TRAV1-2 paired with TRAJ12, TRAJ20 or TRAJ33 defined MAIT TCRs, while TRAV10 paired with TRAJ18 defined iNKT TCRs. VDJdb, accessed 1 November 2021, was searched for CMV, EBV and SARS-CoV-2 annotated TCRs, with TCRs annotated for multiple antigens excluded. Through fastp at Q25 and MiXCR, TCRdb rebuilt clones from the public reads, retaining in-frame beta chains. Entries that share a CDR3 protein sequence are merged under the most common genes and DNA. The V and J calls and clone size come from TCRdb's table, not from the authors' own analysis. Present in this sample are fewer than 70,000 distinct CDR3 sequences, roughly 12% of which were seen just once. The biggest ten clones account for 2.9% of the sample.

Material for sequencing was whole blood. The sequence derives from an adult who was a healthcare worker with PCR-confirmed SARS-CoV-2 infection or an uninfected control (not recorded which). The sequence links TRBV29-1 to TRBJ1-1; no D segment can be confidently identified. The CDR3 amino acid sequence is: CSVGPTRVGEAFF. Read as DNA, the sequence is TGCAGCGTTGGCCCCACCCGAGTCGGAGAAGCTTTCTTT.